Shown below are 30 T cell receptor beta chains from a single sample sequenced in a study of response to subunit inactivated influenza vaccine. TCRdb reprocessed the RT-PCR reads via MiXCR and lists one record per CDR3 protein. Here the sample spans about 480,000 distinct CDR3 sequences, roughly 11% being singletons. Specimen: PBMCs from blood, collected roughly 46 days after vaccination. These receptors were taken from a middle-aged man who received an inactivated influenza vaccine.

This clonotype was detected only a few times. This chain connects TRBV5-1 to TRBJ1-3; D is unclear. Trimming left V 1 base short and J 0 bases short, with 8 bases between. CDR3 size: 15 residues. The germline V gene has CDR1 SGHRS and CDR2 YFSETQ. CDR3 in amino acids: CASSLSAGSGNTIYF. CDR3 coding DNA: TGCGCCAGCAGCTTGTCTGCGGGCTCTGGAAACACCATATATTTT.

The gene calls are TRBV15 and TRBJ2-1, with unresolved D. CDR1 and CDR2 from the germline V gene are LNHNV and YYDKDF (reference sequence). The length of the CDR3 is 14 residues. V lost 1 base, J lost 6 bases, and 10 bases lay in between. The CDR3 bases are TGTGCCACCAGCAGAGGGAAAGCTGCCAATGAGCAGTTCTTC. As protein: CATSRGKAANEQFF. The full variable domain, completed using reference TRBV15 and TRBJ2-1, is DAMVIQNPRYQVTQFGKPVTLSCSQTLNHNVMYWYQQKSSQAPKLLFHYYDKDFNNEADTPDNFQSRRPNTSFCFLDIRSPGLGDTAMYLCATSRGKAANEQFFGPGTRLTVL.

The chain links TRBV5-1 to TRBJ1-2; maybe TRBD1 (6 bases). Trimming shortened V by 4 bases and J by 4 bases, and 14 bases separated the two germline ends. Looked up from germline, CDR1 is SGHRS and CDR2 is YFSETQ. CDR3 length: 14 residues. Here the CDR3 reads CASSASQGIYGYTF. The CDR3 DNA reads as TGCGCCAGCAGCGCAAGCCAGGGGATCTATGGCTACACCTTC.

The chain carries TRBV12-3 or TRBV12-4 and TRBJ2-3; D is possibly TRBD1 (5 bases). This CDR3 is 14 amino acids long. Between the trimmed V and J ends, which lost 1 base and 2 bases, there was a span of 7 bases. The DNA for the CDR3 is TGTGCCAGCAGTTTAGGACAGCACACAGATACGCAGTATTTT. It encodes CASSLGQHTDTQYF.

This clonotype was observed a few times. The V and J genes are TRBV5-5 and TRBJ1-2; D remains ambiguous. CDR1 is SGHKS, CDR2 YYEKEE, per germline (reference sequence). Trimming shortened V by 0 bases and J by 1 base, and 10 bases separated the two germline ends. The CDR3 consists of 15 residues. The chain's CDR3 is CASSLVSGHNYGYTF. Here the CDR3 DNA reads TGTGCCAGCAGCTTGGTGTCAGGTCATAACTATGGCTACACCTTC. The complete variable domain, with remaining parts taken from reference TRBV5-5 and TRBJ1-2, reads DAGVTQSPTHLIKTRGQQVTLRCSPISGHKSVSWYQQVLGQGPQFIFQYYEKEERGRGNFPDRFSARQFPNYSSELNVNALLLGDSALYLCASSLVSGHNYGYTFGSGTRLTVV.

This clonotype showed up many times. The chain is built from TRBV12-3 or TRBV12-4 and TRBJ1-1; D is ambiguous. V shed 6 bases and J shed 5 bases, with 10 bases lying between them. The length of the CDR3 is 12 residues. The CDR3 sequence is CASSRTETEAFF. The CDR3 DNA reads TGTGCCAGCAGCCGGACGGAGACTGAAGCTTTCTTT.

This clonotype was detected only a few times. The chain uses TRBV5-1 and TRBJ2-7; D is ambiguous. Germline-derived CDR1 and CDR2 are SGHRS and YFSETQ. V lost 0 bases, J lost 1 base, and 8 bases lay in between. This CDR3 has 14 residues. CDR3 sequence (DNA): TGCGCCAGCAGCTTGGAGCCTGTTTCCTACGAGCAGTACTTC. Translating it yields CASSLEPVSYEQYF.

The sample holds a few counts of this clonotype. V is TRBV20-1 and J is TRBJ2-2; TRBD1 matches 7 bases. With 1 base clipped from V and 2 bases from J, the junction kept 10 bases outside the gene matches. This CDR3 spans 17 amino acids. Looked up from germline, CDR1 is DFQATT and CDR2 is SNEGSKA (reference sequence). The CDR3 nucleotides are TGCAGTGCTAGAGCGCCAGACGGGACAGCTAACACCGGGGAGCTGTTTTTT. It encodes CSARAPDGTANTGELFF.

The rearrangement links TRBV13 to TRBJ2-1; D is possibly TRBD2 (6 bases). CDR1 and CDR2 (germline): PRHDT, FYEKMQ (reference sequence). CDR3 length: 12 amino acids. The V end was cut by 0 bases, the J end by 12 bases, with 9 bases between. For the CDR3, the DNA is TGTGCCAGCAGCTTAGGCTTGGGAGGGCAGTTCTTC. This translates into CASSLGLGGQFF. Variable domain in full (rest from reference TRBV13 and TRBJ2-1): AAGVIQSPRHLIKEKRETATLKCYPIPRHDTVYWYQQGPGQDPQFLISFYEKMQSDKGSIPDRFSAQQFSDYHSELNMSSLELGDSALYFCASSLGLGGQFFGPGTRLTVL.

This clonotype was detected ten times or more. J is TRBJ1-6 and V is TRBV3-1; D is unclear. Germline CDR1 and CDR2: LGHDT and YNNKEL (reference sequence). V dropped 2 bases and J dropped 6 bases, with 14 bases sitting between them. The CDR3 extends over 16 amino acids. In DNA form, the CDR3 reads TGTGCCAGCAGCCAACTCTTGGTGAATGGTAATTCACCCCTCCACTTT. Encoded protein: CASSQLLVNGNSPLHF.

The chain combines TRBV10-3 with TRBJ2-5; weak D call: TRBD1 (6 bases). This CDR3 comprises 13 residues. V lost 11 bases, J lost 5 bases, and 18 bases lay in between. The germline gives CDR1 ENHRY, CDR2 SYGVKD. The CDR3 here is CASGQGSRETQYF. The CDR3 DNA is TGTGCCTCGGGGCAGGGGTCGAGGGAGACCCAGTACTTC.

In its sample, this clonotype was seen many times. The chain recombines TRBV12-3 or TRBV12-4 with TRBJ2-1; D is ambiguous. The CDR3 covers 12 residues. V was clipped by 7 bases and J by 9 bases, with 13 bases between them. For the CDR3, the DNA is TGTGCCAGCAACCCTAGTGGCGGTGAGCAGTTCTTC. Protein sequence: CASNPSGGEQFF.

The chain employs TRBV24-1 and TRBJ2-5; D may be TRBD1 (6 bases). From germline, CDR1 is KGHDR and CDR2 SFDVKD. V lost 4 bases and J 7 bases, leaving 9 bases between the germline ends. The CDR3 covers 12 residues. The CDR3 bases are TGTGCCACCAGTGACGGACAGCGGACCCAGTACTTC. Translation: CATSDGQRTQYF.

The CDR3 nucleotides read TGTGCCAGCAGCCAAGTGGGGGGAAGCAGGGGAGTAGGTGAGACCCAGTACTTC. Protein: CASSQVGGSRGVGETQYF. The genes are TRBV4-2 and TRBJ2-5; TRBD1 or TRBD2 may be the D gene (6 bases each). In germline, CDR1 is LGHNA, CDR2 YNFKEQ. The V and J ends lost 1 base and 5 bases respectively, with 23 bases between them. The CDR3 is made up of 18 amino acids.

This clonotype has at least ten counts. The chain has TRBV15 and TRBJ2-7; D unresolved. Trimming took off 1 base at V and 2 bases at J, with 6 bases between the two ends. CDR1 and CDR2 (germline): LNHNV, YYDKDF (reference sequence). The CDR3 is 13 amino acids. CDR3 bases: TGTGCCACCAGCAGAGCCCCGACCTACGAGCAGTACTTC. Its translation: CATSRAPTYEQYF.

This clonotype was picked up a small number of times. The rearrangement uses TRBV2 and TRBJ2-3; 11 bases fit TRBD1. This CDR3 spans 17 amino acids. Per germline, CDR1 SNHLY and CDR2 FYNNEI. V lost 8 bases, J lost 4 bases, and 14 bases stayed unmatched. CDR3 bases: TGTGCCAGCGTCGAGGTACCAGGGACAGGGGGGCCAGATACGCAGTATTTT. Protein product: CASVEVPGTGGPDTQYF.

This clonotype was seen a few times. CDR3 residues: CASNTGVQTQYF. CDR3 coding DNA: TGTGCCAGCAATACAGGGGTGCAGACCCAGTACTTC. The chain has TRBV5-6 and TRBJ2-5; 7 positions agree with TRBD1. V dropped 6 bases and J dropped 6; count of bases not matched to a gene: 5. CDR1 is SGHDT and CDR2 is YYEEEE in the germline V gene. This CDR3 comprises 12 residues.

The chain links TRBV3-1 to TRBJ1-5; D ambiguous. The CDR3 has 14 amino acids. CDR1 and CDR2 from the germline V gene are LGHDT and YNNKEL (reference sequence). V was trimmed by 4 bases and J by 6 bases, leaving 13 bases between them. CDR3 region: CASSPPGISQPQHF. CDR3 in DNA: TGTGCCAGCAGCCCGCCGGGGATAAGTCAGCCCCAGCATTTT.

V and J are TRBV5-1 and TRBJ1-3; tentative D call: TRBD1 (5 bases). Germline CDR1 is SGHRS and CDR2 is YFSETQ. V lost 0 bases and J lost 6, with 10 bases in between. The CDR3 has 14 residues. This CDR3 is CASSLDGGINTIYF. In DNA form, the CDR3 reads TGCGCCAGCAGCTTGGACGGGGGGATAAACACCATATATTTT. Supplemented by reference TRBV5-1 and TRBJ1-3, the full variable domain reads KAGVTQTPRYLIKTRGQQVTLSCSPISGHRSVSWYQQTPGQGLQFLFEYFSETQRNKGNFPGRFSGRQFSNSRSEMNVSTLELGDSALYLCASSLDGGINTIYFGEGSWLTVV.

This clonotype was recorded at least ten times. Here the CDR3 reads CSARDPQKANEKLFF. In nucleotides, the CDR3 is TGCAGTGCTAGAGACCCACAGAAGGCTAATGAAAAACTGTTTTTT. The J gene is TRBJ1-4, the V gene TRBV20-1, with unresolved D. In germline, CDR1 is DFQATT, CDR2 SNEGSKA (reference sequence). Trimming took 0 bases from V and 3 from J, leaving 11 bases between them. The CDR3 spans 15 residues.

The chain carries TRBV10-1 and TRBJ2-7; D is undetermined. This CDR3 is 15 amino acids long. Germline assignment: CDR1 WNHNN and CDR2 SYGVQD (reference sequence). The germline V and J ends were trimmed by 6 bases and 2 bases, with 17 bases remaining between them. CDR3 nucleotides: TGCGCCAGCAGGGCAGTGGCAGCCGCGACCTACGAGCAGTACTTC. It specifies CASRAVAAATYEQYF.

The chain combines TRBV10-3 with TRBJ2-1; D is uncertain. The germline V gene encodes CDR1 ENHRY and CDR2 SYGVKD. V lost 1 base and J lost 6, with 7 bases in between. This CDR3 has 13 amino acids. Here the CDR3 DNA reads TGTGCCATCAGTGAGTACTCCGGCAATGAGCAGTTCTTC. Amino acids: CAISEYSGNEQFF.

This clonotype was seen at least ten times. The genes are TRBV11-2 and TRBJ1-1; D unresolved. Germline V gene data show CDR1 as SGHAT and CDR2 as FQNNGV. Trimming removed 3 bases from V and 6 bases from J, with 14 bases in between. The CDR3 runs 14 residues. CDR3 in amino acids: CASSLYAIRAEAFF. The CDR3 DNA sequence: TGTGCCAGCAGCTTGTATGCAATTCGCGCTGAAGCTTTCTTT.

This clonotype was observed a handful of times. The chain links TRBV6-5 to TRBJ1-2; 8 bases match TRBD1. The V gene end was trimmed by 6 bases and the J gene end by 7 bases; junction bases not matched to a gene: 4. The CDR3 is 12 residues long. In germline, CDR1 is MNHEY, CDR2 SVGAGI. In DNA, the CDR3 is TGTGCCAGCAGGACAGGGGCTCTTGGCTACACCTTC. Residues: CASRTGALGYTF.

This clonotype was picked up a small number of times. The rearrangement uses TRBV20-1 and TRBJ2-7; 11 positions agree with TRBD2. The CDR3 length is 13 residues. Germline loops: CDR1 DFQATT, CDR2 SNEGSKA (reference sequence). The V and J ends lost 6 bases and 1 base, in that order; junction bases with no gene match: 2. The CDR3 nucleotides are TGCAGTGCGACTAGCGGGGCGTCCTACGAGCAGTACTTC. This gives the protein CSATSGASYEQYF.

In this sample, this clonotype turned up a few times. The CDR3 coding sequence is TGTGCCAGCAGCTTATCTAGCGACCTCTACAATGAGCAGTTCTTC. It codes for CASSLSSDLYNEQFF. The genes are TRBV7-9 and TRBJ2-1; D is perhaps TRBD2 (6 bases). Germline lookup yields CDR1 SEHNR and CDR2 FQNEAQ (reference sequence). V lost 2 bases and J lost 3, with 11 bases in between. The length of the CDR3 is 15 residues.

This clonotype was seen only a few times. The CDR3 loop reads CATSRDWLSGNTIYF. In DNA form, the CDR3 reads TGTGCCACCAGCAGAGACTGGCTCTCTGGAAACACCATATATTTT. The chain has TRBV15 and TRBJ1-3; D uncertain. Trimming removed 0 bases at V and 0 bases at J, with 6 bases between. This CDR3 has 15 residues. Germline V CDR1 and CDR2: LNHNV, YYDKDF (reference sequence).

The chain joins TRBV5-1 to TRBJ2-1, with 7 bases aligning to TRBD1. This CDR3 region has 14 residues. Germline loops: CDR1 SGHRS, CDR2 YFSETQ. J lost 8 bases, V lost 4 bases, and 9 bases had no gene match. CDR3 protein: CASSRGQPLDEQFF. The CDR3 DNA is TGCGCCAGCAGCCGGGGACAGCCGCTGGATGAGCAGTTCTTC.

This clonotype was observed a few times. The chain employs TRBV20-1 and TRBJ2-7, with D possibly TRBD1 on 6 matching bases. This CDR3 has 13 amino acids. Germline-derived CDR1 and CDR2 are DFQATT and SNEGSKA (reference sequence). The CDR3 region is CRSRGRGSNEQYF. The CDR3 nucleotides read TGCAGGAGCCGGGGCAGGGGAAGCAACGAGCAGTACTTC.

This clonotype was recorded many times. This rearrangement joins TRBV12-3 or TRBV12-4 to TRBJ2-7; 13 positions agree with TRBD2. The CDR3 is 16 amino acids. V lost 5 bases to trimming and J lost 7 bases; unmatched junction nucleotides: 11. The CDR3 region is CASSPIRTSGGKEQYF. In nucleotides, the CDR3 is TGTGCCAGCAGTCCTATTAGGACTAGCGGGGGAAAGGAGCAGTACTTC.